This T cell receptor beta chain appears in the sequencing data of a study of T cell responses to AZD1222 COVID-19 vaccine. Overall study results and limits: Seropositive at baseline were only a handful of AZD1222 recipients.

Data came from immunoSEQ multiplex PCR; TCRdb stores just in-frame clones and leaves some out. This table holds around 99,000 clones, just over 90% found once. Germline V gene sequence: CDR1 MNHEY, CDR2 SMNVEV (reference sequence). V shed 5 bases and J shed 3 bases, with 20 bases lying between them. The CDR3 spans 16 residues. On this clone itself: Its antigen remains unknown.

The V and J genes are TRBV27 and TRBJ2-7, with a weak D call TRBD1 (6 bases). The sequenced sample was peripheral blood, obtained 28 days after the second AZD1222 dose. The receptor was isolated from an adult who received the AZD1222 COVID-19 vaccine. CDR3 amino acids: CASSPLPSTGIYEQYF. CDR3 bases: TGTGCCAGCAGTCCGCTACCCTCGACAGGAATCTACGAGCAGTACTTC.